The source of this TCR beta chain is a study of cytotoxic CD8 clonotypes in ibrutinib-treated CLL. For the study at large: Responses: around 25 partial, 2 complete; after median roughly 63 months, approximately 15 stayed remitted, approximately twelve progressed.

Concerning this clone: The antigen remains unidentified.

Cryopreserved PBMCs were the source of 1.5 to 2.5 micrograms of genomic DNA, which went to TCR beta libraries. The germline V and J ends were trimmed by 10 bases and 5 bases, with 14 bases remaining between them. Germline V gene sequence: CDR1 ENHRY, CDR2 SYGVKD. The CDR3 is made up of 12 amino acids. Study-level results: A difference in sampling times existed between sustained-remission and progressing patients.

Method: immunoSEQ multiplex PCR; TCRdb's copy keeps in-frame clones and lacks some. Of tens of thousands of clones in the sample, 65% to 75% were seen once. The J gene is TRBJ1-2, the V gene TRBV10-3; D is ambiguous. Sequencing was performed on PBMCs, taken after 24 months of ibrutinib treatment. The TCR sequence derives from a human donor with chronic lymphocytic leukemia. CDR3 coding DNA: TGTGCCAGCGAGGACGGGAGATATGGCTACACCTTC. Protein product: CASEDGRYGYTF.